This is a list of T cell receptor beta chains from one sample in a study of cytomegalovirus exposure and HLA in healthy donors. Sequenced by immunoSEQ multiplex PCR; TCRdb stores in-frame clones only, minus some. This sample has more than 65,000 clones, with around 67% found just once. What was sequenced was PBMCs. The receptors here all came from a woman aged 50 to 60 in good health and CMV-seropositive. Both conserved end residues are part of each CDR3. The D gene is left open where the match is weak. A row's size may be missing; if present it is once, few, many or a size class.

d_call: .
v_call: TRBV7-6
clone_size: few
j_call: TRBJ2-1
cdr3_nt: TGTGCCAGCAGCTTAGCGGGGGGAGCCTACAATGAGCAGTTCTTC
cdr3_aa: CASSLAGGAYNEQFF

d_call: .
v_call: TRBV14
clone_size: few
j_call: TRBJ1-1
cdr3_nt: TGTGCCAGCAGCCAGATCGCGGGGACTGAAGCTTTCTTT
cdr3_aa: CASSQIAGTEAFF

d_call: .
v_call: TRBV11-2
clone_size: few
j_call: TRBJ1-2
cdr3_nt: TGTGCCAGCAGCTCACAGGGTCTTTATGGCTACACCTTC
cdr3_aa: CASSSQGLYGYTF

d_call: TRBD1
v_call: TRBV7-2
clone_size: .
j_call: TRBJ1-5
cdr3_nt: TGTGCCAGCAGCCTAGACAGGGAAGAAAATCAGCCCCAGCATTTT
cdr3_aa: CASSLDREENQPQHF

d_call: .
v_call: TRBV9
clone_size: once
j_call: TRBJ1-4
cdr3_nt: TGTGCCAGCAGCGGTGGGGGGGACGCTAATGAAAAACTGTTTTTT
cdr3_aa: CASSGGGDANEKLFF

d_call: .
v_call: TRBV6-6
clone_size: .
j_call: TRBJ1-5
cdr3_nt: TGTGCCAGCAGTGACCGGACAGCGCTCAATCAGCCCCAGCATTTT
cdr3_aa: CASSDRTALNQPQHF

d_call: TRBD1
v_call: TRBV10-2
clone_size: few
j_call: TRBJ1-4
cdr3_nt: TGCGCCAGCAACCCCGGGACAGGAGGTGAAAAACTGTTTTTT
cdr3_aa: CASNPGTGGEKLFF

d_call: TRBD1
v_call: TRBV6-1
clone_size: .
j_call: TRBJ2-4
cdr3_nt: TGTGCCAGCAGTGACGACAGGGGGCCTTTCGCCAAAAACATTCAGTACTTC
cdr3_aa: CASSDDRGPFAKNIQYF

d_call: .
v_call: TRBV29-1
clone_size: .
j_call: TRBJ2-5
cdr3_nt: TGCAGCGTTGCTACTAGCACCCAAGAGACCCAGTACTTC
cdr3_aa: CSVATSTQETQYF

d_call: TRBD1
v_call: TRBV28
clone_size: few
j_call: TRBJ1-4
cdr3_nt: TGTGCCAGCAGAGGGGGGACAGCAACTAATGAAAAACTGTTTTTT
cdr3_aa: CASRGGTATNEKLFF

d_call: TRBD1
v_call: TRBV7-9
clone_size: few
j_call: TRBJ1-2
cdr3_nt: TGTGCCAGCAGCCGTAACAGGGGGTATTATGGCTACACCTTC
cdr3_aa: CASSRNRGYYGYTF

d_call: .
v_call: TRBV7-4
clone_size: .
j_call: TRBJ1-5
cdr3_nt: TGTGCCAGCAGCTTAGTTGAATATTCGTCAGGGCAGGTTCAGCCCCAGCATTTT
cdr3_aa: CASSLVEYSSGQVQPQHF

d_call: TRBD1
v_call: TRBV5-6
clone_size: .
j_call: TRBJ2-7
cdr3_nt: TGTGCCAGCAGACAGGGACAGGGGGGCGAGCAGTACTTC
cdr3_aa: CASRQGQGGEQYF

d_call: .
v_call: TRBV7-9
clone_size: .
j_call: TRBJ2-2
cdr3_nt: TGTGCCAGCAGCTTAGCAGGGGGGGAGAACACCGGGGAGCTGTTTTTT
cdr3_aa: CASSLAGGENTGELFF

d_call: TRBD2
v_call: TRBV7-7
clone_size: .
j_call: TRBJ2-3
cdr3_nt: TGTGCTAGCAGCTTATCCGGGGGGACCACAGATACGCAGTATTTT
cdr3_aa: CASSLSGGTTDTQYF

d_call: .
v_call: TRBV11-2
clone_size: .
j_call: TRBJ1-1
cdr3_nt: TGTGCCAGCAGCTTAGATCGGGCTGAAGCTTTCTTT
cdr3_aa: CASSLDRAEAFF

d_call: .
v_call: TRBV5-1
clone_size: .
j_call: TRBJ2-7
cdr3_nt: TGCGCCAGCAGCTTGGCCCGGACGGAGGACGAGCAGTACTTC
cdr3_aa: CASSLARTEDEQYF

d_call: TRBD1
v_call: TRBV2
clone_size: few
j_call: TRBJ2-1
cdr3_nt: TGTGCCAGCAGTGAGCCACCGGGGGACAGGGAGGACAATGAGCAGTTCTTC
cdr3_aa: CASSEPPGDREDNEQFF

d_call: .
v_call: TRBV9
clone_size: .
j_call: TRBJ1-1
cdr3_nt: TGTGCCAGCAGTCCTTCCCCGGGAGCTGAAGCTTTCTTT
cdr3_aa: CASSPSPGAEAFF

d_call: .
v_call: TRBV5-1
clone_size: .
j_call: TRBJ1-5
cdr3_nt: TGCGCCAGCAGCTACAGTCAGCCCCAGCATTTT
cdr3_aa: CASSYSQPQHF

d_call: .
v_call: TRBV2
clone_size: once
j_call: TRBJ2-2
cdr3_nt: TGTGCCAGCAGTGAAGAGCCCACCGGGGAGCTGTTTTTT
cdr3_aa: CASSEEPTGELFF

d_call: .
v_call: TRBV27
clone_size: .
j_call: TRBJ1-5
cdr3_nt: TGTGCCAGCAGTTCCTCCAGGGGAAATCAGCCCCAGCATTTT
cdr3_aa: CASSSSRGNQPQHF

d_call: TRBD2
v_call: TRBV13
clone_size: .
j_call: TRBJ2-5
cdr3_nt: TGTGCCAGCAGCGGTAGCGGGGGGGAAGAGACCCAGTACTTC
cdr3_aa: CASSGSGGEETQYF

d_call: .
v_call: TRBV19
clone_size: few
j_call: TRBJ2-5
cdr3_nt: TGTGCCAGTAGTCTCGTCCGGGGGGCCGGGGAGACCCAGTACTTC
cdr3_aa: CASSLVRGAGETQYF

d_call: TRBD1
v_call: TRBV29-1
clone_size: .
j_call: TRBJ2-7
cdr3_nt: TGCAGCGTTGTAGGACAGGACCTCGACTCCTACGAGCAGTACTTC
cdr3_aa: CSVVGQDLDSYEQYF

d_call: .
v_call: TRBV29-1
clone_size: few
j_call: TRBJ1-2
cdr3_nt: TGCAGCGTGGCTCACCCATCCCGGGGTGGCTACACCTTC
cdr3_aa: CSVAHPSRGGYTF

d_call: TRBD1
v_call: TRBV5-1
clone_size: .
j_call: TRBJ1-2
cdr3_nt: TGCGCCAGCAGCGCTAACAGGGGGACTAACTATGGCTACACCTTC
cdr3_aa: CASSANRGTNYGYTF

d_call: TRBD1
v_call: TRBV11-2
clone_size: .
j_call: TRBJ2-7
cdr3_nt: TGTGCCAGCAGCAGAGAGACGTCGGGGACAGAGCGTGGGGGGCAGTACTTC
cdr3_aa: CASSRETSGTERGGQYF

d_call: .
v_call: TRBV5-1
clone_size: .
j_call: TRBJ1-1
cdr3_nt: TGCGCCAGCAGCTTGGACAGGGCTAACACTGAAGCTTTCTTT
cdr3_aa: CASSLDRANTEAFF

d_call: .
v_call: TRBV14
clone_size: .
j_call: TRBJ1-2
cdr3_nt: TGTGCCAGCAGGGCGGGGAGTGGCTATGGCTACACCTTC
cdr3_aa: CASRAGSGYGYTF

d_call: .
v_call: TRBV9
clone_size: .
j_call: TRBJ2-3
cdr3_nt: TGTGCCAGCAACGGACTCAGCACAGATACGCAGTATTTT
cdr3_aa: CASNGLSTDTQYF

d_call: TRBD2
v_call: TRBV5-6
clone_size: once
j_call: TRBJ2-1
cdr3_nt: TGTGCCAGCAGCTTGGGTCTAGCGGGGCATGAGCAGTTCTTC
cdr3_aa: CASSLGLAGHEQFF

d_call: .
v_call: TRBV5-6
clone_size: .
j_call: TRBJ2-5
cdr3_nt: TGTGCCAGCAGCCTGGGACTCATTCGGGAAGGGACCCAGTACTTC
cdr3_aa: CASSLGLIREGTQYF

d_call: TRBD1
v_call: TRBV6-1
clone_size: .
j_call: TRBJ2-7
cdr3_nt: TGTGCCAGCAGTACCGGGACAGGGTACGAGCAGTACTTC
cdr3_aa: CASSTGTGYEQYF

d_call: .
v_call: TRBV7-6
clone_size: few
j_call: TRBJ1-3
cdr3_nt: TGTGCCAGCAGCTTATGGGGGGGCTCTGGAAACACCATATATTTT
cdr3_aa: CASSLWGGSGNTIYF

d_call: .
v_call: TRBV5-1
clone_size: .
j_call: TRBJ1-1
cdr3_nt: TGCGCCAGCAGCTTGAGACAAACGAACACTGAAGCTTTCTTT
cdr3_aa: CASSLRQTNTEAFF

d_call: TRBD1
v_call: TRBV6-5
clone_size: few
j_call: TRBJ2-2
cdr3_nt: TGTGCCAGCACCTACGATAGGGGGCTTCCCGGGGAGCTGTTTTTT
cdr3_aa: CASTYDRGLPGELFF

d_call: .
v_call: TRBV7-6
clone_size: few
j_call: TRBJ1-2
cdr3_nt: TGTGCCAGCAGTTACAACAGGGTCGAGGGCTACACCTTC
cdr3_aa: CASSYNRVEGYTF

d_call: .
v_call: TRBV5-1
clone_size: .
j_call: TRBJ2-3
cdr3_nt: TGCGCCAGCAGCTTGGAGGGGGACAGCACAGATACGCAGTATTTT
cdr3_aa: CASSLEGDSTDTQYF

d_call: .
v_call: TRBV4-1
clone_size: few
j_call: TRBJ1-2
cdr3_nt: TGCGCCAGCAGCCAAGTAGCGAGGGAGTCCTATGGCTACACCTTC
cdr3_aa: CASSQVARESYGYTF

d_call: .
v_call: TRBV21-1
clone_size: once
j_call: TRBJ1-1
cdr3_nt: TGTGCCAGCATTGTTAGGGGGCTTACTGAAGCTTTCTTT
cdr3_aa: CASIVRGLTEAFF

d_call: .
v_call: TRBV11-2
clone_size: .
j_call: TRBJ2-1
cdr3_nt: TGTGCCAGCAGCCTAGGCGGTAGGCGGGGCCATGAGCAGTTCTTC
cdr3_aa: CASSLGGRRGHEQFF

d_call: .
v_call: TRBV6-1
clone_size: .
j_call: TRBJ1-3
cdr3_nt: TGTGCCAGCAGTGAATCCACAGCCTCTGGAAACACCATATATTTT
cdr3_aa: CASSESTASGNTIYF

d_call: .
v_call: TRBV10-3
clone_size: few
j_call: TRBJ2-5
cdr3_nt: TGTGCCATCAGTGACCCAGGGGAAGATTGGGAGACCCAGTACTTC
cdr3_aa: CAISDPGEDWETQYF

d_call: TRBD2
v_call: TRBV2
clone_size: few
j_call: TRBJ2-7
cdr3_nt: TGTGCCAGCAGTGACCCTACCGGGGGGTCTACCTACGAGCAGTACTTC
cdr3_aa: CASSDPTGGSTYEQYF

d_call: .
v_call: TRBV28
clone_size: few
j_call: TRBJ2-2
cdr3_nt: TGTGCCAGCAGTCATTACACCGGGGAGCTGTTTTTT
cdr3_aa: CASSHYTGELFF

d_call: .
v_call: TRBV5-1
clone_size: .
j_call: TRBJ2-1
cdr3_nt: TGCGCCAGCAGCTTGGTTCTCGGGACAGAGCAGTTCTTC
cdr3_aa: CASSLVLGTEQFF

d_call: .
v_call: TRBV5-1
clone_size: .
j_call: TRBJ2-6
cdr3_nt: TGCGCCAGCAGCTTGGCCCCGTCTGGGGCCAACGTCCTGACTTTC
cdr3_aa: CASSLAPSGANVLTF

d_call: TRBD1
v_call: TRBV7-9
clone_size: .
j_call: TRBJ1-5
cdr3_nt: TGTGCCAGCAGCTCGACACCAGGGGGCAGGTTCAATCAGCCCCAGCATTTT
cdr3_aa: CASSSTPGGRFNQPQHF

d_call: TRBD2
v_call: TRBV29-1
clone_size: .
j_call: TRBJ2-1
cdr3_nt: TGCAGCGTCCCACCGGGAGGGGGACTCTACAATGAGCAGTTCTTC
cdr3_aa: CSVPPGGGLYNEQFF

d_call: .
v_call: TRBV9
clone_size: .
j_call: TRBJ2-2
cdr3_nt: TGTGCCAGCAGCCGACAGCCGCTTAACACCGGGGAGCTGTTTTTT
cdr3_aa: CASSRQPLNTGELFF

d_call: TRBD2
v_call: TRBV28
clone_size: .
j_call: TRBJ2-3
cdr3_nt: TGTGCCAGCACTGCGCAGCGGGGGGGTCTAGATACGCAGTATTTT
cdr3_aa: CASTAQRGGLDTQYF

d_call: TRBD1
v_call: TRBV6-5
clone_size: few
j_call: TRBJ2-7
cdr3_nt: TGTGCCAGCAGCCGGGACAGGAGGAGCGAGCAGTACTTC
cdr3_aa: CASSRDRRSEQYF

d_call: TRBD1
v_call: TRBV9
clone_size: .
j_call: TRBJ2-2
cdr3_nt: TGTGCCAGCAGCGCCCCCGGGACAGGGGGCCTCGGGGAGCTGTTTTTT
cdr3_aa: CASSAPGTGGLGELFF

d_call: .
v_call: TRBV7-9
clone_size: .
j_call: TRBJ1-4
cdr3_nt: TGTGCCAGCAGCTTAGATGCGGGTTCGGAAAAACTGTTTTTT
cdr3_aa: CASSLDAGSEKLFF